Described below is a single TCR beta chain sequence and its context. The entry originates in a study of blood T cell repertoires in COVID-19. Method: immunoSEQ multiplex PCR; TCRdb's copy keeps in-frame clones and lacks some. Of 150,000 to 200,000 clones in the sample, about 86% were seen once. The V and J ends lost 0 bases and 3 bases, in that order; junction bases with no gene match: 6. CDR1 is SNHLY and CDR2 is FYNNEI in the germline V gene. The CDR3 extends over 16 amino acids. The rearrangement links TRBV2 to TRBJ2-7; TRBD2 aligns across 9 bases. The sequence came from a man younger than 35 with active or convalescent COVID-19. The sample was peripheral blood. The CDR3 nucleotides read TGTGCCAGCAGTGAAGCGGGTTCTAGCGGGAACTACGAGCAGTACGTC. This sequence encodes CASSEAGSSGNYEQYV.